This T cell receptor beta chain comes out of a study of blood T cell repertoires in COVID-19. The wider study: COVID-19 samples collected from the United States, Italy and Spain covered acute and convalescent phases. The cDNA or gDNA used as material had been derived from T cells, B-cell-depleted T cells, or PBMCs.

As handled by the study authors: Estimates of nucleated cell counts were drawn from the amplification of reference gene primers. TCRdb's copy holds only in-frame clones and misses some; the assay was immunoSEQ multiplex PCR. V, J and clone size are taken as reported in that table, and D and trimming were inferred from the DNA itself. Counted here are about 210,000 clones, around nine tenths occurring once; the ten biggest clones make up more than 1.4%. CDR1 SGDLS and CDR2 YYNGEE come from the germline V gene. Trimming removed 0 bases from V and 2 bases from J; junction bases left unmatched: 10. The CDR3 extends over 17 amino acids.

The receptor's source is a young man with active or convalescent COVID-19. Source material: peripheral blood. This chain uses TRBV9 with TRBJ2-7, with TRBD2 matching over 8 bases. In DNA, the CDR3 is TGTGCCAGCAGCGTAGGGACCGGGGGGGGCCCTCCCTACGAGCAGTACTTC. Its translation is CASSVGTGGGPPYEQYF.